The rows below give T cell receptor beta chains drawn from one sample of a study of blood T cell repertoires in COVID-19. The method was immunoSEQ multiplex PCR; TCRdb's version includes in-frame clones alone and lacks a portion of them. The data hold approximately 90,000 clones, with approximately 86% observed a single time. Source material: peripheral blood. These receptors originate from a man aged 55 to 69 with acute or convalescent COVID-19. The CDR3 runs from the conserved cysteine through the conserved F or W.

v_gene: TRBV6-6
CDR3aa: CASSSVNTEAFF

v_gene: TRBV27
CDR3aa: CASSLVPRRSQETQYF

v_gene: TRBV7-2
CDR3aa: CASSSRQGISGNTIYF

v_gene: TRBV5-1
CDR3aa: CASSLGDRATEAFF

v_gene: TRBV7-8
CDR3aa: CASSLGQSNQPQHF

v_gene: TRBV7-2
CDR3aa: CASSLRGQGQNYGYTF

v_gene: TRBV30
CDR3aa: CAWSEGSISYEQYF

v_gene: TRBV30
CDR3aa: CAWSQQGSAYGYTF

v_gene: TRBV18
CDR3aa: CASSPGLETQYF

v_gene: TRBV11-2
CDR3aa: CASSWEGGPMETQYF

v_gene: TRBV7-8
CDR3aa: CASSSDGLTEAFF

v_gene: TRBV7-9
CDR3aa: CASSLIGNTEAFF

v_gene: TRBV30
CDR3aa: CAWSGGTGPNYGYTF

v_gene: TRBV7-2
CDR3aa: CASSASGTGAEGYTF

v_gene: TRBV18
CDR3aa: CASSELRGEQPQHF

v_gene: TRBV7-9
CDR3aa: CASSFGQSNQPQHF

v_gene: TRBV2
CDR3aa: CASTTGREKLFF